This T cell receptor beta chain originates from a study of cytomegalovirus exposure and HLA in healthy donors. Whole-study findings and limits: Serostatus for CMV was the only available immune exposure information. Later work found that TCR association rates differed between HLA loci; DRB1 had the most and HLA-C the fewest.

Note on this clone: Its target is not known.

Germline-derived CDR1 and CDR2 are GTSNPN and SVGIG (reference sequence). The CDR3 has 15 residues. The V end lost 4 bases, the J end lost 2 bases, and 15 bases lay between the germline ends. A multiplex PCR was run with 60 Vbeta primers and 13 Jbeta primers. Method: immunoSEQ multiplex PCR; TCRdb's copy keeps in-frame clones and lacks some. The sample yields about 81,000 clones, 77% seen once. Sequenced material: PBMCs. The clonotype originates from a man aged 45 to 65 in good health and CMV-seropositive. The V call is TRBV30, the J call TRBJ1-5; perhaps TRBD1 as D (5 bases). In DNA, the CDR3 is TGTGCCTGGACCCCGCAGGGATTCGGCAATCAGCCCCAGCATTTT. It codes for CAWTPQGFGNQPQHF.